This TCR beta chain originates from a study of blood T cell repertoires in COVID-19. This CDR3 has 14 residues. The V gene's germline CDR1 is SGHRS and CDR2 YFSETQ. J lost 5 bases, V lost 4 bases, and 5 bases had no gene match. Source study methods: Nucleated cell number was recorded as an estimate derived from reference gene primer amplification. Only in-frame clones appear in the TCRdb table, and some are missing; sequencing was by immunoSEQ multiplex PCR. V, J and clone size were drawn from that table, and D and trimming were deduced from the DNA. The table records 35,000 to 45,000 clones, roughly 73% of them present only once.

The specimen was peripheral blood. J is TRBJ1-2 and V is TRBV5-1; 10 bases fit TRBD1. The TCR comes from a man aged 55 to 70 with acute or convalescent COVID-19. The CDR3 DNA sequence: TGCGCCAGCAGCGCCGGGACAGGGGAATATGGCTACACCTTC. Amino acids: CASSAGTGEYGYTF.